A selection of T cell receptor beta chains follows, all from one sample in a study of naive and memory T cell subsets. In TCRdb, the 5' RACE reads were re-called with MiXCR into one record per CDR3 protein. The sample comprises tens of thousands of distinct CDR3 sequences, 6.5% to 9% of which are singletons, and less than 20% rests with the top ten. These receptor sequences come from a female donor in good health. CDR3s include the opening cysteine and the closing phenylalanine or tryptophan. A D gene is named only where the DNA matches it firmly. Expanded clones get a size class; other rows say once, few or many, or leave the size out.

18	TRBD1	TRBV6-6	few	TRBJ2-3	CASSYLGTGMGSTDTQYF	TGTGCCAGCAGTTATCTGGGGACAGGGATGGGAAGCACAGATACGCAGTATTTT
13	-	TRBV5-6	many	TRBJ2-5	CASSARGDETQYF	TGTGCCAGCAGCGCCCGGGGAGATGAGACCCAGTACTTC
15	TRBD1	TRBV24-1	few	TRBJ2-3	CATSDDRGRTDTQYF	TGTGCCACCAGTGATGACAGGGGTCGCACAGATACGCAGTATTTT
17	-	TRBV5-4	-	TRBJ2-4	CASSLDPTRGAKNIQYF	TGTGCCAGCAGCTTGGATCCAACTAGGGGCGCCAAAAACATTCAGTACTTC
15	TRBD2	TRBV28	-	TRBJ2-5	CASSRGLAGAKTQYF	TGTGCCAGCAGCCGGGGACTAGCGGGAGCTAAGACCCAGTACTTC
16	TRBD1	TRBV4-2	-	TRBJ2-7	CASSQDGDRGTYEQYF	TGTGCCAGCAGCCAAGATGGGGACAGGGGAACTTACGAGCAGTACTTC
15	-	TRBV18	few	TRBJ1-4	CASSPPSPNNEKLFF	TGTGCCAGCTCACCACCGTCACCCAATAATGAAAAACTGTTTTTT
14	TRBD1	TRBV30	many	TRBJ1-4	CAWTTQGRAEKLFF	TGTGCCTGGACAACACAGGGGAGGGCTGAAAAACTGTTTTTT
15	-	TRBV11-2	-	TRBJ1-6	CASSRPQGHNSPLHF	TGTGCCAGCAGCCGGCCCCAGGGCCATAATTCACCCCTCCACTTT
11	-	TRBV18	-	TRBJ2-5	CASSPSETQYF	TGTGCCAGCTCACCATCTGAGACCCAGTACTTC
16	-	TRBV7-2	many	TRBJ2-3	CASAHAWVVGTDTQYF	TGTGCCAGCGCCCACGCCTGGGTGGTGGGCACAGATACGCAGTATTTT
13	-	TRBV6-1	many	TRBJ1-5	CASSVPSNQPQHF	TGTGCCAGCAGTGTTCCCAGCAATCAGCCCCAGCATTTT
13	TRBD2	TRBV19	-	TRBJ2-3	CASTTSGTDTQYF	TGTGCCAGTACGACTAGCGGCACAGATACGCAGTATTTT
14	TRBD2	TRBV29-1	many	TRBJ2-5	CSAPGGLYQETQYF	TGCAGCGCCCCGGGGGGACTCTACCAAGAGACCCAGTACTTC
13	-	TRBV6-5	few	TRBJ1-5	CASSSGRNQPQHF	TGTGCCAGCAGTTCCGGGCGCAATCAGCCCCAGCATTTT
13	-	TRBV20-1	many	TRBJ1-1	CSARSGGWTEAFF	TGCAGTGCTCGGAGCGGGGGGTGGACTGAAGCTTTCTTT
14	TRBD1	TRBV5-1	-	TRBJ2-7	CASSYRQGAYEQYF	TGCGCCAGCAGCTACAGACAGGGGGCCTACGAGCAGTACTTC
18	-	TRBV6-4	many	TRBJ1-1	CASSDSSWGGSRDTEAFF	TGTGCCAGCAGTGACTCGAGTTGGGGGGGATCCAGGGACACTGAAGCTTTCTTT
16	TRBD2	TRBV6-2/TRBV6-3	-	TRBJ2-1	CASRSLLAGGKDEQFF	TGTGCCAGCAGATCCCTACTAGCGGGGGGGAAAGATGAGCAGTTCTTC
15	TRBD1	TRBV12-3/TRBV12-4	few	TRBJ2-7	CASSLGTGGHGEQYF	TGTGCCAGCAGTTTAGGGACAGGAGGCCATGGCGAGCAGTACTTC
14	-	TRBV18	many	TRBJ1-2	CASSPRETNYGYTF	TGTGCCAGCTCACCAAGGGAGACTAACTATGGCTACACCTTC
16	TRBD2	TRBV6-6	few	TRBJ2-7	CASSPARTGTSGEQYF	TGTGCCAGCAGTCCAGCACGCACCGGGACTAGCGGAGAGCAGTACTTC
15	TRBD1	TRBV6-6	-	TRBJ1-4	CASIQFPGQGEKLFF	TGTGCCAGCATTCAATTTCCCGGACAGGGGGAAAAACTGTTTTTT
18	-	TRBV6-1	few	TRBJ2-2	CASSRPGHDLANTGELFF	TGTGCCAGCAGTAGACCGGGACACGATCTCGCGAACACCGGGGAGCTGTTTTTT
15	TRBD1	TRBV27	many	TRBJ2-1	CASSLSAGTDGEQFF	TGTGCCAGCAGTTTATCCGCCGGGACAGACGGTGAGCAGTTCTTC
14	-	TRBV18	-	TRBJ1-1	CASSPPKGNTEAFF	TGTGCCAGCTCACCTCCGAAGGGGAACACTGAAGCTTTCTTT
14	-	TRBV6-5	-	TRBJ1-6	CASRGGHLNSPLHF	TGTGCCAGCAGGGGAGGACACTTAAATTCACCCCTCCACTTT
12	-	TRBV5-6	-	TRBJ2-4	CASSFGKNIQYF	TGTGCCAGCAGCTTCGGGAAAAACATTCAGTACTTC
17	TRBD1	TRBV20-1	many	TRBJ1-4	CSARVGTGPFSLEKLFF	TGCAGTGCTAGAGTCGGGACAGGGCCTTTTTCGCTCGAAAAACTGTTTTTT
16	TRBD1	TRBV12-3/TRBV12-4	-	TRBJ2-7	CASSQAGQGPPYEQYF	TGTGCCAGCAGTCAAGCGGGACAGGGGCCCCCCTACGAGCAGTACTTC
16	TRBD2	TRBV12-3/TRBV12-4	few	TRBJ2-3	CASSFRLAEHTDTQYF	TGTGCCAGCAGTTTCCGGCTAGCGGAACACACAGATACGCAGTATTTT
16	TRBD2	TRBV28	-	TRBJ2-1	CASSLAGEFPGHEQFF	TGTGCCAGCAGTTTAGCGGGAGAGTTTCCGGGCCATGAGCAGTTCTTC
14	TRBD2	TRBV20-1	few	TRBJ2-7	CSARELAGRYEQYF	TGCAGTGCTAGGGAACTAGCGGGAAGGTACGAGCAGTACTTC
15	TRBD1	TRBV12-3/TRBV12-4	-	TRBJ1-2	CASTPGTGRDYGYTF	TGTGCCAGCACCCCGGGGACAGGGAGGGACTATGGCTACACCTTC
14	-	TRBV28	few	TRBJ1-5	CASTNIRTTQPQHF	TGTGCCAGCACCAATATCAGGACTACTCAGCCCCAGCATTTT
15	-	TRBV28	many	TRBJ1-3	CASSSTGSSGNTIYF	TGTGCCAGCAGCTCAACAGGGAGCTCTGGAAACACCATATATTTT
16	TRBD1	TRBV5-5	-	TRBJ1-1	CASSITRDRANTEAFF	TGTGCCAGCAGCATCACCCGGGACAGGGCGAACACTGAAGCTTTCTTT
18	-	TRBV7-6	-	TRBJ2-3	CASSLVPSAGAVTDTQYF	TGTGCCAGCAGCTTAGTTCCCTCGGCGGGGGCCGTCACAGATACGCAGTATTTT
14	-	TRBV29-1	many	TRBJ2-7	CSVGPEGPGLEQYF	TGCAGCGTTGGTCCTGAAGGACCGGGGTTGGAGCAGTACTTC
13	TRBD1	TRBV5-1	-	TRBJ2-1	CASSLLPGGEQFF	TGCGCCAGCAGCCTCCTCCCAGGGGGTGAGCAGTTCTTC
15	TRBD1	TRBV9	few	TRBJ2-3	CASSPRDRVFDTQYF	TGTGCCAGCAGCCCCCGGGACAGGGTGTTTGATACGCAGTATTTT
13	-	TRBV29-1	many	TRBJ1-2	CSVELLGVNGYTF	TGCAGCGTGGAACTTCTCGGGGTGAATGGCTACACCTTC
13	-	TRBV5-1	few	TRBJ2-5	CASSLVAEETQYF	TGCGCCAGCAGCTTGGTGGCAGAAGAGACCCAGTACTTC
16	-	TRBV20-1	-	TRBJ1-1	CSAIRSHRERNTEAFF	TGCAGTGCTATTCGTTCCCACAGGGAACGGAACACTGAAGCTTTCTTT
18	-	TRBV5-4	-	TRBJ1-1	CASSLSQGNFVSNTEAFF	TGTGCCAGCAGCTTGAGCCAGGGGAACTTTGTGTCGAACACTGAAGCTTTCTTT
13	-	TRBV6-1	-	TRBJ2-1	CASSGSVLNEQFF	TGTGCCAGCAGTGGATCAGTTCTAAATGAGCAGTTCTTC
15	TRBD2	TRBV6-5	few	TRBJ2-3	CASTPGSGGADTQYF	TGTGCCAGCACCCCGGGTAGCGGGGGGGCAGATACGCAGTATTTT
13	-	TRBV14	few	TRBJ1-2	CASSQDRQYGYTF	TGTGCCAGCAGCCAAGATCGGCAGTACGGCTACACCTTC
15	-	TRBV28	few	TRBJ1-1	CASISKGSGHTEAFF	TGTGCCAGCATCAGCAAGGGATCGGGGCACACTGAAGCTTTCTTT
15	-	TRBV6-2/TRBV6-3	-	TRBJ2-5	CASSYPGARGETQYF	TGTGCCAGCAGTTACCCAGGGGCCCGGGGGGAGACCCAGTACTTC
14	-	TRBV6-2/TRBV6-3	many	TRBJ1-2	CASKLTQRTYGYTF	TGTGCCAGCAAACTAACACAGAGGACCTATGGCTACACCTTC
15	-	TRBV7-9	few	TRBJ2-1	CASSLVKLPHNEQFF	TGTGCCAGCAGCTTAGTGAAGCTCCCCCACAATGAGCAGTTCTTC
13	-	TRBV19	-	TRBJ1-1	CASSPLGYAEAFF	TGTGCCAGTAGCCCTTTGGGATACGCTGAAGCTTTCTTT
14	-	TRBV7-6	few	TRBJ2-1	CASSPGQMRNEQFF	TGTGCCAGCAGCCCTGGACAGATGAGGAATGAGCAGTTCTTC
14	TRBD2	TRBV6-2/TRBV6-3	-	TRBJ2-5	CASISGLAMKTQYF	TGTGCCAGCATCTCGGGACTAGCGATGAAGACCCAGTACTTC
14	-	TRBV6-1	few	TRBJ1-1	CASSGGSRNTEAFF	TGTGCCAGCAGTGGCGGCAGCCGGAACACTGAAGCTTTCTTT
14	-	TRBV15	few	TRBJ1-4	CATSRDRSNEKLFF	TGTGCCACCAGCAGAGACAGGTCTAATGAAAAACTGTTTTTT
16	-	TRBV18	-	TRBJ1-1	CASSPPGLTGNTEAFF	TGTGCCAGCTCACCACCGGGGTTGACGGGGAACACTGAAGCTTTCTTT
15	TRBD1	TRBV12-3/TRBV12-4	many	TRBJ1-2	CASSGTTGGRGGYTF	TGTGCCAGCAGTGGAACGACAGGGGGAAGGGGTGGCTACACCTTC
17	TRBD2	TRBV6-5	-	TRBJ2-1	CASSYKAGALARNEQFF	TGTGCCAGCAGTTACAAGGCGGGAGCTCTAGCGAGGAATGAGCAGTTCTTC